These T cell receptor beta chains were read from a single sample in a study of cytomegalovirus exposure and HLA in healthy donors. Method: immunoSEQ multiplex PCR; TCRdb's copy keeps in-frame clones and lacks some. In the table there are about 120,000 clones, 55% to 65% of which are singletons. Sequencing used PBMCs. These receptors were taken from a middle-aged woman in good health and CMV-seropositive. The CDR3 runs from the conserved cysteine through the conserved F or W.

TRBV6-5	CASSYKGTSGRKRQYF
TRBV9	CASSAGGAGYGYTF
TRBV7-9	CASSSGTYEQYF
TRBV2	CASSEETRGNDFNEKLFF
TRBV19	CASAALDGHFSGNTIYF
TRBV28	CASSLITDRRDKKLFF
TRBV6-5	CASRGQPYEQYF
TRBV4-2	CASSQDHGRLNTEAFF
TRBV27	CASSIGQGYGEQYF
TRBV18	CASSPAGVVTNQPQHF
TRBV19	CASSMRRASNQPQHF
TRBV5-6	CASSRLDWNTGELFF
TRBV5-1	CASSLAEQGLGNTIYF
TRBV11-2	CASSLARRRYNEQFF
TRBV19	CASSIFPDTDTEAFF
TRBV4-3	CASSQDPDRGYEKLFF
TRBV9	CASGWGGSNQPQHF
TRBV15	CATSRAPGWTGGSEQYF
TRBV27	CASRGGSLSYTEQFF
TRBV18	CASSRAGSTIYF
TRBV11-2	CASSLDWRTGETQYF
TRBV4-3	CASSQALGGRYEQYF
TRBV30	CAWSRTGGSYEQYF
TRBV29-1	CSAWRSSYNEQFF
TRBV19	CASSDPGTEAFF
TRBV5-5	CASSLGLAGVRTDTQYF
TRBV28	CASSLRLAGGYEQYF
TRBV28	CASSTGRGNTEAFF
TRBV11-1	CASSFRGSGANVLTF
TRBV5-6	CASSFSYEQYF
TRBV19	CASSMGLAGVKNEQFF
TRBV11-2	CASSLLAGGPGYEQYF
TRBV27	CASSSTGGNQPQHF
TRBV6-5	CASSYRDAGGSDEQFF
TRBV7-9	CASRSITGYGETQYF
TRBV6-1	CASVKTGPRDTQYF
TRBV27	CASSTTGFDTEAFF
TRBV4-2	CASSPLTSGEITGELFF
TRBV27	CASSPGRDRGNYGYTF
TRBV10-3	CATRGDPFNSNQPQHF
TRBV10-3	CAIRDGLAGAYNEQFF
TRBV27	CASSLGQTNIEAFF
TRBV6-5	CASSTLPGLAGEQYF
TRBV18	CASSPWRGANYGYTF
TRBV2	CASTGTVNTQSYGYTF